This T cell receptor beta chain was captured by sequencing in a study of blood T cell repertoires in COVID-19. CDR3 length: 15 amino acids. Using immunoSEQ multiplex PCR, the repertoire was profiled, and TCRdb retains in-frame clones only, with some absent. This sample has approximately 240,000 clones, with 84% found just once. The sequencing sample was made of peripheral blood. The sequence came from a man in his fifties or sixties with acute or convalescent COVID-19. The V and J genes are TRBV12-2 and TRBJ1-2; the DNA was not used to check the table's D call, TRBD1. TRBV12-2 is deemed a pseudogene. DNA of the CDR3: TGTGCAAGTCGCTGGCGGGACAGTTTCGGTTGTGGCTACACCTTC. This encodes CASRWRDSFGCGYTF.